The 24 T cell receptor beta chains in this list originate from one sample, sequenced in a study of response to subunit inactivated influenza vaccine. TCRdb fed the RT-PCR reads into MiXCR, producing one record per CDR3 protein. The sample holds over 650,000 distinct CDR3 sequences, around 20% seen once. Source: PBMCs from blood, taken more than 4 days after vaccination. The receptors were gathered from a man in his fifties who received an inactivated influenza vaccine.

This clonotype was detected only a few times. This chain connects TRBV4-2 to TRBJ2-1; 8 bases line up with TRBD1. Losses at the gene ends were 0 bases for V and 9 bases for J; bases not matched to a gene: 7. The CDR3 sequence is 15 residues long. CDR1 is LGHNA, CDR2 YNFKEQ, per germline. CDR3 nucleotides: TGTGCCAGCAGCCAAGATCTTAACAGGGGGGCTGAGCAGTTCTTC. Translating gives CASSQDLNRGAEQFF.

This clonotype was seen at least ten times. This chain connects TRBV9 to TRBJ2-3; no clear D gene. The germline CDR1 and CDR2 sequences are SGDLS and YYNGEE. The CDR3 totals 12 residues. Trimming shortened V by 0 bases and J by 6 bases, and 5 bases separated the two germline ends. The CDR3 loop reads CASSVDGDTQYF. The CDR3 nucleotides are TGTGCCAGCAGCGTAGATGGGGATACGCAGTATTTT.

This clonotype was observed a handful of times. This chain connects TRBV4-3 to TRBJ2-1; D call uncertain. V was cut by 1 base and J by 0 bases, with 13 bases left in between. This CDR3 region has 17 residues. Per germline, CDR1 LGHNA and CDR2 YSLEER. The CDR3 spells CASSQVTPGPSYNEQFF. In DNA form, the CDR3 reads TGCGCCAGCAGCCAAGTGACTCCGGGTCCCTCCTACAATGAGCAGTTCTTC.

This clonotype was found a few times. The J gene is TRBJ2-7, the V gene TRBV10-3; 8 bases match TRBD1. Trimming removed 5 bases from V and 5 bases from J; junction bases left unmatched: 14. The CDR3 loop spans 16 amino acids. The germline V gene has CDR1 ENHRY and CDR2 SYGVKD. The CDR3 loop is CAISKSTGEGSHEQYF. CDR3 DNA sequence: TGTGCCATCAGTAAATCGACAGGGGAAGGGTCCCACGAGCAGTACTTC.

This clonotype was picked up a small number of times. This chain links TRBV6-5 with TRBJ2-5, with 8 bases that match TRBD2. V shed 0 bases and J 7 bases; nucleotides not matched to a gene: 10. CDR1 MNHEY and CDR2 SVGAGI come from the germline V gene. This CDR3 is 16 amino acids long. This CDR3 reads CASSYSFRPSGWTQYF. CDR3 DNA sequence: TGTGCCAGCAGTTACTCCTTTAGGCCTAGCGGGTGGACCCAGTACTTC.

The chain is built from TRBV15 and TRBJ2-7, with 10 nucleotides matching TRBD1. Germline trimming cut 1 base from V and 12 bases from J; bases unmatched to any gene: 9. The CDR3 sequence is 14 residues long. From germline, CDR1 is LNHNV and CDR2 YYDKDF (reference sequence). CDR3 loop: CATSRGDRGIDRYF. DNA of the CDR3: TGTGCCACCAGCAGAGGGGACAGGGGCATAGATCGGTACTTC.

The V and J genes are TRBV11-1 and TRBJ2-1; 10 bases line up with TRBD2. The CDR3 spans 15 residues. The J segment lost 9 bases and the V segment lost 3 bases, leaving 8 bases of the junction unmatched. The germline CDR1 and CDR2 sequences are SGHAT and FQDESV (reference sequence). The CDR3 region has the DNA TGTGCCAGCAGCTTGTCTAGCGGGAGCTTTAGTGAGCAGTTCTTC. The encoded protein is CASSLSSGSFSEQFF.

The gene calls are TRBV12-3 or TRBV12-4 and TRBJ2-1; TRBD2 agrees at 11 bases. The CDR3 totals 15 residues. V shed 2 bases and J 4 bases; nucleotides not matched to a gene: 1. Here the CDR3 DNA reads TGTGCCAGCAGTTTACGACTAGCGGGGTACAATGAGCAGTTCTTC. It is translated as CASSLRLAGYNEQFF.

This clonotype came up a few times. V is TRBV7-3 and J is TRBJ2-3; 8 bases map to TRBD2. Germline V gene sequence: CDR1 SGHTA, CDR2 FQGTGA. The V and J ends lost 2 bases and 5 bases, in that order; junction bases with no gene match: 9. This CDR3 has 16 residues. The DNA for the CDR3 is TGTGCCAGCAGCTTAGCCTCAGCGGGAGTAGGAGATACGCAGTATTTT. It is translated as CASSLASAGVGDTQYF.

This clonotype has at least ten counts. CDR3 nucleotides: TGCAGTGCTAGAGAGACTTTAAGGGGGGGCTACACCTTC. Translated: CSARETLRGGYTF. The chain has TRBV20-1 and TRBJ1-2; D possibly corresponds to TRBD1 (6 bases). The CDR3 is 13 amino acids. The germline V and J ends were trimmed by 0 bases and 8 bases, with 13 bases remaining between them. Germline CDR1 reads DFQATT; CDR2 reads SNEGSKA (reference sequence).

This clonotype was seen at least ten times. This chain uses TRBV12-3 or TRBV12-4 with TRBJ1-5; 7 bases line up with TRBD1. The CDR3 totals 13 residues. The V and J ends lost 5 bases and 5 bases, in that order; junction bases with no gene match: 3. The CDR3 here is CASSADRDQPQHF. The CDR3 DNA reads as TGTGCCAGCAGTGCCGACAGGGATCAGCCCCAGCATTTT.

The genes are TRBV7-6 and TRBJ1-2; TRBD1 matches at 8 bases. CDR1 SGHVS and CDR2 FNYEAQ come from the germline V gene. CDR3 length: 15 amino acids. Losses at the gene ends were 6 bases for V and 5 bases for J; bases not matched to a gene: 11. For the CDR3, the DNA is TGTGCCAGCAGTTCGGGGGCCGGGACAGGTTATGGCTACACCTTC. This encodes CASSSGAGTGYGYTF.

This chain joins TRBV20-1 and TRBJ2-1; 9 nucleotides agree with TRBD2. The CDR3 sequence is 16 residues long. Trimming at V came to 3 bases and at J to 0 bases, leaving 6 bases not matched to a gene. From germline, CDR1 is DFQATT and CDR2 SNEGSKA (reference sequence). The CDR3 coding sequence is TGCAGTGCTAGCCACAGTAGCGGGAGCTCCTACAATGAGCAGTTCTTC. It encodes CSASHSSGSSYNEQFF.

This clonotype was seen only a few times. The chain combines TRBV6-2 or TRBV6-3 with TRBJ2-3; D is uncertain. Germline CDR1 and CDR2: MNHEY and SVGEGT. V was pared by 8 bases and J by 4 bases, with 16 bases between. The CDR3 contains 14 residues. The CDR3 nucleotides read TGTGCCAGCCGGCACCCTCCGGCCTCAGATACGCAGTATTTT. Amino acid sequence: CASRHPPASDTQYF.

The table lists this clonotype with a few counts. J is TRBJ2-2 and V is TRBV2; 9 positions match TRBD1. CDR1 and CDR2 (germline): SNHLY, FYNNEI. V shed 10 bases, J shed 6 bases, and the junction held 9 bases outside the gene matches. This CDR3 is built from 14 residues. The CDR3 nucleotides read TGTGCCACATACCCCGGGACAGGGTCCGGGGAGCTGTTTTTT. Translation: CATYPGTGSGELFF.

The rearrangement joins TRBV7-9 to TRBJ2-3; 11 bases fit TRBD2. The V and J ends lost 3 bases and 4 bases, in that order; junction bases with no gene match: 6. Germline V CDR1 and CDR2: SEHNR, FQNEAQ (reference sequence). The CDR3 spans 16 residues. The CDR3 sequence: CASSFYSGGAADTQYF. CDR3 nucleotides: TGTGCCAGCAGCTTCTATAGCGGGGGGGCGGCAGATACGCAGTATTTT.

In this sample, this clonotype turned up many times. J is TRBJ2-3 and V is TRBV5-1; 10 positions agree with TRBD2. Trimming at V came to 0 bases and at J to 2 bases, leaving 6 bases not matched to a gene. Germline CDR1 is SGHRS and CDR2 is YFSETQ. The CDR3 length is 17 residues. CDR3 in DNA: TGCGCCAGCAGCTTGGGGGCGCTAGCGGGGGCCACAGATACGCAGTATTTT. This translates into CASSLGALAGATDTQYF.

This clonotype was picked up a small number of times. This chain links TRBV18 with TRBJ2-1; 10 positions match TRBD2. Germline V CDR1 and CDR2: KGHSH, LQKENI. Unmatched junction bases numbered 9, after V lost 5 bases and J lost 8 bases. The CDR3 spans 15 residues. The CDR3 sequence is CASSTLAGPVDEQFF. The CDR3 DNA follows: TGTGCCAGCTCAACACTAGCGGGACCCGTCGATGAGCAGTTCTTC.

As for this clonotype: The junction shows a germline mismatch at one end, possibly a read error. The V gene is TRBV25-1, the J gene TRBJ1-2; D gene uncertain. Germline values: CDR1 MGHDK, CDR2 SYGVNS. This CDR3 spans 14 amino acids. For the CDR3, the DNA is TGTGCCAGCAGCGAATCCCTTGCCGGGCTCGGCTACACCTTC. Its translation: CASSESLAGLGYTF.

The V call is TRBV5-5, the J call TRBJ2-5; TRBD2 is a possible D gene (6 bases). Trimming removed 3 bases at V and 0 bases at J, with 12 bases between. The CDR3 is 15 residues long. From germline, CDR1 is SGHKS and CDR2 YYEKEE (reference sequence). CDR3 residues: CASSSPSGDQETQYF. The CDR3 DNA follows: TGTGCCAGCAGCTCCCCGTCGGGGGACCAAGAGACCCAGTACTTC.

At least ten counts were recorded for this clonotype. The genes are TRBV20-1 and TRBJ2-2; D ambiguous. CDR3 length: 14 residues. The V end was cut by 0 bases, the J end by 1 base, with 6 bases between. Per germline, CDR1 DFQATT and CDR2 SNEGSKA (reference sequence). The CDR3 spells CSARDLRNTGELFF. The CDR3 bases are TGCAGTGCTAGAGATCTGAGGAACACCGGGGAGCTGTTTTTT.

This sequence joins TRBV7-8 and TRBJ2-3, with 11 bases that match TRBD2. In germline, CDR1 is SGHVS, CDR2 FQNEAQ. CDR3 length: 16 residues. Losses at the gene ends were 8 bases for V and 3 bases for J; bases not matched to a gene: 10. The CDR3 DNA is TGTGCCAGCCTTAAGGGGGCTAGCGGGAGGACAGATACGCAGTATTTT. Translating it yields CASLKGASGRTDTQYF.

V is TRBV7-8 and J is TRBJ1-6, with D hard to call. The CDR3 loop spans 13 amino acids. Trimming pared 4 bases from V and 10 bases from J, leaving 11 bases between. CDR1 is SGHVS, CDR2 FQNEAQ, per germline. CDR3 nucleotide sequence: TGTGCCAGCAGCTCGGCGGCGGGGTCACCCCTCCACTTT. This gives the protein CASSSAAGSPLHF.

There are a few counts of this clonotype. The chain employs TRBV29-1 and TRBJ1-3, with 7 bases lining up with TRBD1. Trimming cost V 2 bases and J 3 bases; bases outside gene matches: 13. The CDR3 totals 17 residues. Germline CDR1 SQVTM, CDR2 ANQGSEA. Here the CDR3 reads CSVESANDREFGNTIYF. CDR3 in DNA: TGCAGCGTTGAAAGTGCTAACGACAGGGAGTTTGGAAACACCATATATTTT.